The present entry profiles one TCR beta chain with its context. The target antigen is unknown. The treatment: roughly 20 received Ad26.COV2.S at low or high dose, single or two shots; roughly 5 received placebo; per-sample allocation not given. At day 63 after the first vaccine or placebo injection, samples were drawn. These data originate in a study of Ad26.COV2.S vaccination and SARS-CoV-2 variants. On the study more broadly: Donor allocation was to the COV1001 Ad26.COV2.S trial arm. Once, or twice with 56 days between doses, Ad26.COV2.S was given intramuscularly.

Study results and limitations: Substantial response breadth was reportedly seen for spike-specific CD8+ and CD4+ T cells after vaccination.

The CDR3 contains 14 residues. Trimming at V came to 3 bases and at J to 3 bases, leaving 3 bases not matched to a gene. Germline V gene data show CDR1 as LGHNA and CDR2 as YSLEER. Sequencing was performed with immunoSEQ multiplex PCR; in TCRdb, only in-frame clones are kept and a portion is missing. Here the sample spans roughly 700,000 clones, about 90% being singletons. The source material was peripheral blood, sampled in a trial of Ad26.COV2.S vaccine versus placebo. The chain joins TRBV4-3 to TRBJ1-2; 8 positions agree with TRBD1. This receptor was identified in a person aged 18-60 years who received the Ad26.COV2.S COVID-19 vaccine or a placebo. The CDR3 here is CASSQSTGDYGYTF. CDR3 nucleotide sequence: TGCGCCAGCAGCCAGTCGACAGGGGACTATGGCTACACCTTC.